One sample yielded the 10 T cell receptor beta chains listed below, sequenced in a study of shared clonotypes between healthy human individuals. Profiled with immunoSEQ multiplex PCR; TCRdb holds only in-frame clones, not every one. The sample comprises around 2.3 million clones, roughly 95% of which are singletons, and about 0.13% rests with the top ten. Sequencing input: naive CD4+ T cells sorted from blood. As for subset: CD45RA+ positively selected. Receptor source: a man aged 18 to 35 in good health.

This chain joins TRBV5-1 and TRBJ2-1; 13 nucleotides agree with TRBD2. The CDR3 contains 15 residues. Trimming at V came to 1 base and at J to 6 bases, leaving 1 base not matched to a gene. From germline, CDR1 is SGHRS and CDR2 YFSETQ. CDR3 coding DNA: TGCGCCAGCAGCTTGACTAGCGGGAGGGCCAATGAGCAGTTCTTC. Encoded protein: CASSLTSGRANEQFF.

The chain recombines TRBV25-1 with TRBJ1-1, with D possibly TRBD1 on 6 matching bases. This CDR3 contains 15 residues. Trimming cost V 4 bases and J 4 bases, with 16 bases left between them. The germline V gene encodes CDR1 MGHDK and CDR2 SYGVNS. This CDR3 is CASSAGQSRGTEAFF. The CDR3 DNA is TGTGCCAGCAGTGCCGGACAGTCCCGTGGCACTGAAGCTTTCTTT.

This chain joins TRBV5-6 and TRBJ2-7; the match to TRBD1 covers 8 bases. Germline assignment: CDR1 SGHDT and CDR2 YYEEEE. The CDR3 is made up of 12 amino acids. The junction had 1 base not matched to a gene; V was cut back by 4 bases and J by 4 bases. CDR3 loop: CASSRQGYEQYF. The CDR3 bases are TGTGCCAGCAGCAGACAGGGGTACGAGCAGTACTTC.

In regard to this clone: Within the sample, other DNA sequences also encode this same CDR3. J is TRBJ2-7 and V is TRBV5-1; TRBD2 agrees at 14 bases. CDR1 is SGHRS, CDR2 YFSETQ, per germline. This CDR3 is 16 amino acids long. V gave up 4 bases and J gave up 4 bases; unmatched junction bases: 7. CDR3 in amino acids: CASSLGTSGRTYEQYF. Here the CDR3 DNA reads TGCGCCAGCAGCCTGGGGACTAGCGGGAGAACTTACGAGCAGTACTTC.

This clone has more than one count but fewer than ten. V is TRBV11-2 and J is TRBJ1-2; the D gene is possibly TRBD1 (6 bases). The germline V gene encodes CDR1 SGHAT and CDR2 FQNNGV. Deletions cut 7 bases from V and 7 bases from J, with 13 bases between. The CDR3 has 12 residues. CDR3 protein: CASTPQGFGYTF. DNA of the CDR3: TGTGCCAGCACCCCCCAGGGGTTTGGCTACACCTTC.

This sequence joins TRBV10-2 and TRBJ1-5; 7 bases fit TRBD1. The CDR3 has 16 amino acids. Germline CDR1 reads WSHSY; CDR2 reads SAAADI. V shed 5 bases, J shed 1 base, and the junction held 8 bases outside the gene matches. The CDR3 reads CASSRTGLGSNQPQHF. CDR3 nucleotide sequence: TGCGCCAGCAGTCGGACAGGCCTTGGGAGCAATCAGCCCCAGCATTTT.

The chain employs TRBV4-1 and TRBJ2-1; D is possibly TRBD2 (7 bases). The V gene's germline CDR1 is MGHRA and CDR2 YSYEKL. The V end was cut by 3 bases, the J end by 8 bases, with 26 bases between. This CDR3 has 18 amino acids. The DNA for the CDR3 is TGCGCCAGCAGCCAGCCCAAGAGGGTAAACAGGGAGGGGCATGAGCAGTTCTTC. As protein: CASSQPKRVNREGHEQFF.

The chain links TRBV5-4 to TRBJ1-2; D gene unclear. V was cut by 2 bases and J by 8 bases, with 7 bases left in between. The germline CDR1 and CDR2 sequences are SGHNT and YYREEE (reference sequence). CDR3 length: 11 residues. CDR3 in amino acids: CASSFDNGYTF. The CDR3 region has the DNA TGTGCCAGCAGCTTTGACAACGGCTACACCTTC.

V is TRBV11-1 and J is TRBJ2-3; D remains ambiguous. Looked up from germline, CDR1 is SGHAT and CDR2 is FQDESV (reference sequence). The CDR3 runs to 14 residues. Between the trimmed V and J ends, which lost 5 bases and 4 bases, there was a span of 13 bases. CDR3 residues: CASSQNVVPDTQYF. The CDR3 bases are TGTGCCAGCAGCCAAAATGTGGTCCCAGATACGCAGTATTTT.

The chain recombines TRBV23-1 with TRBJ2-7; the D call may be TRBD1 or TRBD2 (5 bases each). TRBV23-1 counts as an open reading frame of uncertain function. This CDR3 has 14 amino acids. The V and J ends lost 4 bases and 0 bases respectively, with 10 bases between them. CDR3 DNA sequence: TGCGCCAGCAGTCGGGACGGGTCCTCCTACGAGCAGTACTTC. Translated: CASSRDGSSYEQYF.